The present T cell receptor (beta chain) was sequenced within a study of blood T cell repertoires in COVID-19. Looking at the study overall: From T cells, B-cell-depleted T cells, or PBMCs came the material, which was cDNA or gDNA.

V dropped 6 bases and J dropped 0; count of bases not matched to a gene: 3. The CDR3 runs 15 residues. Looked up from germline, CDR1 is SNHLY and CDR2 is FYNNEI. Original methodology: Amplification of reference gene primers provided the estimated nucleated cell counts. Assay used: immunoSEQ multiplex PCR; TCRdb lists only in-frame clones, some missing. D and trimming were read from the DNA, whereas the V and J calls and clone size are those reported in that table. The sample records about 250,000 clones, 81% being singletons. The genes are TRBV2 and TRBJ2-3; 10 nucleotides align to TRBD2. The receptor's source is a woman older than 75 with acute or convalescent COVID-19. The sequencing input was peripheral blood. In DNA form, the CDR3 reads TGTGCCAGCAGGGGACTAGCGACTAGCACAGATACGCAGTATTTT. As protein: CASRGLATSTDTQYF.